The source of this T cell receptor (beta chain) is a study of blood T cell repertoires in COVID-19. Study details: COVID-19 samples from acute and convalescent phases originated in the United States, Italy and Spain.

The sample holds a few counts of this clone. Sequencing was performed with immunoSEQ multiplex PCR; in TCRdb, only in-frame clones are kept and a portion is missing. There are over 35,000 clones in the sample; 70% to 90% occur only once, and around a third lies in the top ten. This receptor was identified in a woman of 80 years or more with COVID-19, enrolled during active disease. Sequenced: peripheral blood.

CDR3 bases: TGTGCCAGCAGTTATCCGATTGGGGTGGCGCTAGCCGCCTCCTACGAGCAGTACTTC. Protein sequence: CASSYPIGVALAASYEQYF. J is TRBJ2-7 and V is TRBV28; possibly TRBD2 for D (5 bases). V dropped 4 bases and J dropped 0 bases, with 25 bases sitting between them. CDR1 and CDR2 (germline): MDHEN, SYDVKM. CDR3 length equals 19 residues.